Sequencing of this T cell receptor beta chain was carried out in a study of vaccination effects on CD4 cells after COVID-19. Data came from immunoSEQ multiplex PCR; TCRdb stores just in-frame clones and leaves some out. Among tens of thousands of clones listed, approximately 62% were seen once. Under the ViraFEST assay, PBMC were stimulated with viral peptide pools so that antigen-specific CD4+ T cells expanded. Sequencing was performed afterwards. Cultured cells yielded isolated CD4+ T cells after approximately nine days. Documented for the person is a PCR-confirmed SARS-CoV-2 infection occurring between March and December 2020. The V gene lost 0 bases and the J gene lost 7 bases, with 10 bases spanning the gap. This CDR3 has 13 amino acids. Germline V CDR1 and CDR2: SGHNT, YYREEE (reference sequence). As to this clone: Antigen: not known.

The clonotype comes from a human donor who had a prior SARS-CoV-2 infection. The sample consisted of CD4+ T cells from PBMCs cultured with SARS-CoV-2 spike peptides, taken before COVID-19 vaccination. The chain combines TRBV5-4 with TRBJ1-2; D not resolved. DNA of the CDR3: TGTGCCAGCAGCTTGGCCCTTTCGGGTGGCTACACCTTC. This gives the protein CASSLALSGGYTF.